These 4 T cell receptor beta chains were all obtained from the same sample, sequenced in a study of blood T cell repertoires in COVID-19. Method: immunoSEQ multiplex PCR; TCRdb's copy keeps in-frame clones and lacks some. The data hold 80,000 to 100,000 clones, with approximately 86% observed a single time. Material: peripheral blood. Receptors originate from a man aged 45-65 years with COVID-19, enrolled during active disease.

This chain joins TRBV6-1 and TRBJ2-2, with D possibly being TRBD2 (5 bases). V was shortened by 3 bases and J by 1 base, with 9 bases between the two germline ends. CDR1 and CDR2 from the germline V gene are MNHNS and SASEGT. The CDR3 loop spans 15 amino acids. The CDR3 region is CASSETAGNTGELFF. CDR3 in DNA: TGTGCCAGCAGTGAGACGGCGGGGAACACCGGGGAGCTGTTTTTT.

The CDR3 coding sequence is TGTGCCAGCAGCCAAGATCAGGCACCGGTTGGGGAAAAACTGTTTTTT. This translates into CASSQDQAPVGEKLFF. This chain links TRBV4-2 with TRBJ1-4; D ambiguous. The CDR3 is made up of 16 amino acids. Germline loops: CDR1 LGHNA, CDR2 YNFKEQ. V shed 0 bases and J shed 8 bases, with 16 bases lying between them.

The chain uses TRBV5-1 and TRBJ2-1; the match to TRBD1 covers 9 bases. Germline lookup yields CDR1 SGHRS and CDR2 YFSETQ. After removal of 4 bases from V and 5 bases from J, the junction contained 1 base not matched to a gene. CDR3 length: 13 amino acids. CDR3 DNA sequence: TGCGCCAGCAGCGGGGACAGGGACAATGAGCAGTTCTTC. Protein sequence: CASSGDRDNEQFF.

This chain joins TRBV3-1 (or the pseudogene TRBV3-2) and TRBJ1-6; D is possibly TRBD1 (5 bases). Deletions cut 3 bases from V and 6 bases from J, with 15 bases between. In germline, CDR1 is LGHDT, CDR2 YNNKEL (reference sequence). The CDR3 covers 16 residues. The CDR3 loop is CASSQEVAGRNSPLHF. The CDR3, as DNA: TGTGCCAGCAGCCAGGAGGTAGCGGGGCGTAATTCACCCCTCCACTTT.